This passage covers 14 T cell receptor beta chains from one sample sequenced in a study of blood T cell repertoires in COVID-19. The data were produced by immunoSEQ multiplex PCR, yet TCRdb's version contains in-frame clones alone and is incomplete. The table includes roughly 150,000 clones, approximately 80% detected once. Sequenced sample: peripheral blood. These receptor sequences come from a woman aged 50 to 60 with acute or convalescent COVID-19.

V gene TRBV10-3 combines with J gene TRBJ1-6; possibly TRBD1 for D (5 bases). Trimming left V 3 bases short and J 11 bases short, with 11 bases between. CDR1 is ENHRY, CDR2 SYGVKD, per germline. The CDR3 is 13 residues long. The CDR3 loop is CAISDTGRTPLHF. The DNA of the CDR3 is TGTGCCATCAGTGACACAGGACGAACACCCCTCCACTTT.

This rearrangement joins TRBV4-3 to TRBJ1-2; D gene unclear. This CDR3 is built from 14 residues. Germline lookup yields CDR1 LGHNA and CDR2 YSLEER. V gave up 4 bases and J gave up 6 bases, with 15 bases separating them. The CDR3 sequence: CASSRMGLWDGYTF. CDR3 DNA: TGCGCCAGCAGCCGAATGGGCCTTTGGGATGGCTACACCTTC.

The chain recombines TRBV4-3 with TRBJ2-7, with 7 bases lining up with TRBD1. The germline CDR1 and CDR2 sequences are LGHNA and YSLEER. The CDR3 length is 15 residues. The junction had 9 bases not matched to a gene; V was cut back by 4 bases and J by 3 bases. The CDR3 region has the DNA TGCGCCAGCAGCCGTGGATCGGACAGGATCTACGAGCAGTACTTC. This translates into CASSRGSDRIYEQYF.

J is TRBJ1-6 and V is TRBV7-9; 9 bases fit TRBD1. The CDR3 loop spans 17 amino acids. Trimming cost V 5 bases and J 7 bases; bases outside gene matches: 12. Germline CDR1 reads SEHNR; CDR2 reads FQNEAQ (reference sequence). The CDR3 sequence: CASSESGTGRLNSPLHF. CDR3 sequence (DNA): TGTGCCAGCAGCGAATCCGGGACAGGGAGGCTAAATTCACCCCTCCACTTT.

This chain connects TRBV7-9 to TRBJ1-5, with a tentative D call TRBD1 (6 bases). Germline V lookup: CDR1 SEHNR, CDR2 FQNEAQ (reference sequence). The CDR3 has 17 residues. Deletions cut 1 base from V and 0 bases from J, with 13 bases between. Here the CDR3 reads CASSLDRGLSSNQPQHF. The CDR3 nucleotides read TGTGCCAGCAGCTTAGATAGGGGGTTGTCTAGCAATCAGCCCCAGCATTTT. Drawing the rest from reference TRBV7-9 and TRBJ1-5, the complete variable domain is DTGVSQNPRHKITKRGQNVTFRCDPISEHNRLYWYRQTLGQGPEFLTYFQNEAQLEKSRLLSDRFSAERPKGSFSTLEIQRTEQGDSAMYLCASSLDRGLSSNQPQHFGDGTRLSIL.

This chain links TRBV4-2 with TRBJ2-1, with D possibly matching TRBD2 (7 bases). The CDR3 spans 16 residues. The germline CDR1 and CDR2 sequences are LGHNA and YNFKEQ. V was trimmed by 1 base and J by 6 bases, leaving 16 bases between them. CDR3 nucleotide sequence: TGTGCCAGCAGCCAAGCGGGGGCTAGCGGATTCAATGAGCAGTTCTTC. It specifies CASSQAGASGFNEQFF.

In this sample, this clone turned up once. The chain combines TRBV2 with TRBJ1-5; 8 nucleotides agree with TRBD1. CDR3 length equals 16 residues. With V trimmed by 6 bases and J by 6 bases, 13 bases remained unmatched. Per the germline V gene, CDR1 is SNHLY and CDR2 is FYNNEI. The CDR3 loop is CASSLRTGGSGQPQHF. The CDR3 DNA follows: TGTGCCAGCAGCTTAAGAACAGGGGGTAGTGGTCAGCCCCAGCATTTT. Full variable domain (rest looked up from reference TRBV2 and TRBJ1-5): EPEVTQTPSHQVTQMGQEVILRCVPISNHLYFYWYRQILGQKVEFLVSFYNNEISEKSEIFDDQFSVERPDGSNFTLKIRSTKLEDSAMYFCASSLRTGGSGQPQHFGDGTRLSIL.

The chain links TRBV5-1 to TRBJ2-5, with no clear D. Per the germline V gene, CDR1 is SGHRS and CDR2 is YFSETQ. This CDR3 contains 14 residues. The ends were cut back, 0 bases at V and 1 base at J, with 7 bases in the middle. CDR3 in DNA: TGCGCCAGCAGCTTGGAACAGATCCAAGAGACCCAGTACTTC. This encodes CASSLEQIQETQYF.

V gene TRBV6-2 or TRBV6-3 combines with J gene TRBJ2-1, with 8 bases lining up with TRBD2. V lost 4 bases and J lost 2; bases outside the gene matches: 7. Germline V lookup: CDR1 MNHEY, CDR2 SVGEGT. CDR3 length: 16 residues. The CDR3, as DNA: TGTGCCAGCAGTTCATTACTAGCGGATGCCTACAATGAGCAGTTCTTC. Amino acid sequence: CASSSLLADAYNEQFF.

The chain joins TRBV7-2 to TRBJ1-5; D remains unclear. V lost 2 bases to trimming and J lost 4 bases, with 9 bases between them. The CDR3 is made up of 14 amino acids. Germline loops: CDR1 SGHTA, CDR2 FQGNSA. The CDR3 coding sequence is TGTGCCAGCAGCTTAATGGGCCTAAATCAGCCCCAGCATTTT. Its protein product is CASSLMGLNQPQHF.

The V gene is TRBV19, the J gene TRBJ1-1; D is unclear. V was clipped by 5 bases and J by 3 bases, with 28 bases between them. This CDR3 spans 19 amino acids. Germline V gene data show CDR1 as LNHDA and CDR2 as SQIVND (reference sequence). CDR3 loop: CASSLFVNRETLKYTEAFF. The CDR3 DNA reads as TGTGCCAGTAGTCTTTTTGTCAACCGGGAAACACTTAAGTACACTGAAGCTTTCTTT.

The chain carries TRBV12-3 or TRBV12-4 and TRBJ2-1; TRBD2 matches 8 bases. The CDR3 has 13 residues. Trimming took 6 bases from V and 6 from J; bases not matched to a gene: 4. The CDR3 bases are TGTGCCAGCAGCGGGACTAGGGGCAATGAGCAGTTCTTC. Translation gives CASSGTRGNEQFF.

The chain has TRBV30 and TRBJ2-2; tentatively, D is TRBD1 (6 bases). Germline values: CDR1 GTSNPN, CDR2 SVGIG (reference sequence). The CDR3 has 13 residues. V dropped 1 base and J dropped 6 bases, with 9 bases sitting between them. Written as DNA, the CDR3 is TGTGCCTGGAGTGGGAACAGGGCCGGGGAGCTGTTTTTT. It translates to CAWSGNRAGELFF. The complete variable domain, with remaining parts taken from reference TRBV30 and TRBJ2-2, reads SQTIHQWPATLVQPVGSPLSLECTVEGTSNPNLYWYRQAAGRGLQLLFYSVGIGQISSEVPQNLSASRPQDRQFILSSKKLLLSDSGFYLCAWSGNRAGELFFGEGSRLTVL.

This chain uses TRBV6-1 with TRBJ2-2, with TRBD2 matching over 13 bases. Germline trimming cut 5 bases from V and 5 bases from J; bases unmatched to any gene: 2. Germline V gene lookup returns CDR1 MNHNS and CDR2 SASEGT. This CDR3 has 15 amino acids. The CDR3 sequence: CASSLTSGGTGELFF. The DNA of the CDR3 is TGTGCCAGCAGTTTGACTAGCGGGGGGACCGGGGAGCTGTTTTTT.